The source of this T cell receptor beta chain is a study of T cell responses to AZD1222 COVID-19 vaccine. General study findings and limits: Targeting of unmutated variant regions was reportedly seen in nearly half of spike-specific TCRs. At study baseline, merely five or six AZD1222 recipients were seropositive. The donors showed a predominance of white British ancestry and of females, with possible underestimation of clonal diversity. Repertoires were obtained solely post-peak T cell response.

CDR1 and CDR2 from the germline V gene are LGHDT and YNNKEL (reference sequence). CDR3 size: 17 residues. Trimming removed 3 bases from V and 5 bases from J, with 22 bases in between. The method was immunoSEQ multiplex PCR; TCRdb's version includes in-frame clones alone and lacks a portion of them. This sample has roughly 130,000 clones, with 94% found just once. A remark on this clone: Its antigen is unknown.

The clonotype comes from an adult in good health. The chain recombines TRBV3-1 (or the pseudogene TRBV3-2) with TRBJ2-5; the D gene could be TRBD1 or TRBD2 (7 bases each). Sequenced here: peripheral blood, sampled on day 0 of AZD1222 vaccination. The CDR3 spells CASSQFGQTSRGETQYF. CDR3 nucleotide sequence: TGTGCCAGCAGCCAGTTTGGGCAGACTAGCAGGGGGGAGACCCAGTACTTC.